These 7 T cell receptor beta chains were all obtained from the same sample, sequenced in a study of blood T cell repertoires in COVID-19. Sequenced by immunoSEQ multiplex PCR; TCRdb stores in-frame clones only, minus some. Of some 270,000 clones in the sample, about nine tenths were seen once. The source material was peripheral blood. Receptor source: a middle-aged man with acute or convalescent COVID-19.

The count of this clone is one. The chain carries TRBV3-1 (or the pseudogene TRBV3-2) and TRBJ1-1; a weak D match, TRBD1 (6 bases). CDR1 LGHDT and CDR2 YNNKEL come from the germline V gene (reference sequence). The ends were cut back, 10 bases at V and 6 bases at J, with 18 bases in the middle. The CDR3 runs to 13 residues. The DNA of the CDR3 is TGTGCCACTGGGCCAGGGGCACGGTCTGAAGCTTTCTTT. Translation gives CATGPGARSEAFF.

The CDR3 bases are TGTGCCAGCAGCCAATGGAAGGGGCTCGTTGGAAACACCATATATTTT. It is translated as CASSQWKGLVGNTIYF. The gene calls are TRBV3-1 (or the pseudogene TRBV3-2) and TRBJ1-3; tentatively, D is TRBD1 (5 bases). Trimming took 2 bases from V and 3 from J, leaving 14 bases between them. The CDR3 runs 16 residues. Per the germline V gene, CDR1 is LGHDT and CDR2 is YNNKEL (reference sequence).

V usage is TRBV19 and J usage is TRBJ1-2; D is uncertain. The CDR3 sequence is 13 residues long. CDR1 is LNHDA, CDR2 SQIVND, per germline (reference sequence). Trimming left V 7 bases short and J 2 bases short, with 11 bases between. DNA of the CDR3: TGTGCCAGTACCACCTCGGAGAACTATGGCTACACCTTC. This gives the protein CASTTSENYGYTF.

In DNA, the CDR3 is TGTGCCTGGAGTTTAGGGCAGGGGTATGGCTACACCTTC. Protein product: CAWSLGQGYGYTF. The V and J genes are TRBV30 and TRBJ1-2; D perhaps matches TRBD1 (6 bases). Trimming removed 2 bases at V and 5 bases at J, with 12 bases between. Germline V CDR1 and CDR2: GTSNPN, SVGIG (reference sequence). The CDR3 is 13 amino acids.

CDR3 nucleotides: TGCGCCAGCAGCCAAGAAGGGGACACTGAAGCTTTCTTT. This translates into CASSQEGDTEAFF. The gene calls are TRBV4-1 and TRBJ1-1; possibly TRBD1 for D (5 bases). The germline V and J ends were trimmed by 0 bases and 3 bases, with 5 bases remaining between them. CDR3 size: 13 residues. In germline, CDR1 is MGHRA, CDR2 YSYEKL.

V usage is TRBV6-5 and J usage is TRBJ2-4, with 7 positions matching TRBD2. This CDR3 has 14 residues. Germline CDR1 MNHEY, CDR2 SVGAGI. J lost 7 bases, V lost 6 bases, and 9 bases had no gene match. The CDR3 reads CASSQDGGGNIQYF. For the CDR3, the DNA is TGTGCCAGCAGCCAAGACGGGGGAGGGAACATTCAGTACTTC.

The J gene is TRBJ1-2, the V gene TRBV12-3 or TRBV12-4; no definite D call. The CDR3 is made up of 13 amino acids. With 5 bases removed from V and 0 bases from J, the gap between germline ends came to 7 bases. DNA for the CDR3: TGTGCCAGCAGTCAACAGCCTAACTATGGCTACACCTTC. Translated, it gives CASSQQPNYGYTF.